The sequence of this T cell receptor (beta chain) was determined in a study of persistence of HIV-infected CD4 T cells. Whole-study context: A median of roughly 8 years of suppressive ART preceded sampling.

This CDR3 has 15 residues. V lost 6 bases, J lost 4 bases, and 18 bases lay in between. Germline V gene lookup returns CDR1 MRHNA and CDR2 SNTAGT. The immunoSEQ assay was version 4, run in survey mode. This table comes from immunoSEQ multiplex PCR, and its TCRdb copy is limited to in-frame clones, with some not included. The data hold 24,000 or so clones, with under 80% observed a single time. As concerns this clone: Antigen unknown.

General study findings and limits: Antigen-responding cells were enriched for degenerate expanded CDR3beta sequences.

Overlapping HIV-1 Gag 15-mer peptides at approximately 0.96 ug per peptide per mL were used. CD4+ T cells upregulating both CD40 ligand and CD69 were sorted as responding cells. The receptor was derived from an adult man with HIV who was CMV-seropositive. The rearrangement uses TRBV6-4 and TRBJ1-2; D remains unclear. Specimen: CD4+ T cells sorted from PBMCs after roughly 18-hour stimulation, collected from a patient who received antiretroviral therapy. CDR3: CASRAEVGAFYGYTF. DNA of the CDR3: TGTGCCAGCAGGGCGGAGGTGGGCGCCTTCTATGGCTACACCTTC.